What follows are 10 T cell receptor beta chains derived from one specimen sequenced in a study of shared clonotypes between healthy human individuals. Sequencing was performed with immunoSEQ multiplex PCR; in TCRdb, only in-frame clones are kept and a portion is missing. The table records about 2 million clones, 85% to 95% of them present only once. Sequencing used naive CD4+ T cells sorted from blood. The subset was: CD45RA+ positively selected. The receptors originated from a man younger than 35 in good health.

This clone was seen just once. This chain connects TRBV6-4 to TRBJ1-6; 8 bases align to TRBD1. Germline V gives CDR1 MRHNA, CDR2 SNTAGT. V dropped 2 bases and J dropped 10; count of bases not matched to a gene: 4. The CDR3 is 14 residues long. The CDR3 spells CASSDQGAGSPLHF. The CDR3 DNA reads as TGTGCCAGCAGTGACCAGGGGGCCGGCTCACCCCTCCACTTT.

The rearrangement uses TRBV6-1 and TRBJ1-6; D perhaps matches TRBD1 (6 bases). Trimming removed 4 bases from V and 7 bases from J, with 8 bases in between. The CDR3 runs to 13 residues. Germline V gene lookup returns CDR1 MNHNS and CDR2 SASEGT. The CDR3 DNA reads as TGTGCCAGCAGTGCCACAGGGAATTCACCCCTCCACTTT. The encoded protein is CASSATGNSPLHF.

The genes are TRBV27 and TRBJ1-5; no definite D call. This CDR3 is built from 12 residues. V lost 4 bases to trimming and J lost 4 bases, with 5 bases between them. Germline CDR1 MNHEY, CDR2 SMNVEV (reference sequence). CDR3 nucleotide sequence: TGTGCCAGCAGTTACCTTAATCAGCCCCAGCATTTT. This codes for CASSYLNQPQHF.

The V call is TRBV28, the J call TRBJ2-6; 8 nucleotides align to TRBD1. V shed 5 bases and J 0 bases; nucleotides not matched to a gene: 9. Germline CDR1 reads MDHEN; CDR2 reads SYDVKM. The CDR3 consists of 18 residues. As DNA, the CDR3 is TGTGCCAGCAGTACACAATCCACAGGGGGCTCTGGGGCCAACGTCCTGACTTTC. Its translation: CASSTQSTGGSGANVLTF.

The rearrangement joins TRBV5-4 to TRBJ1-3, with 9 positions matching TRBD1. CDR1 and CDR2 from the germline V gene are SGHNT and YYREEE (reference sequence). The V gene end was trimmed by 3 bases and the J gene end by 3 bases; junction bases not matched to a gene: 4. This CDR3 is built from 15 residues. The CDR3: CASSYQDRGGNTIYF. DNA of the CDR3: TGTGCCAGCAGCTACCAGGACAGGGGTGGAAACACCATATATTTT.

V and J are TRBV19 and TRBJ2-3; TRBD1 or TRBD2 may be the D gene (5 bases each). Trimming took off 3 bases at V and 9 bases at J, with 13 bases between the two ends. The CDR3 has 13 amino acids. Germline V CDR1 and CDR2: LNHDA, SQIVND (reference sequence). CDR3 in amino acids: CASSIMRGETQYF. The CDR3 DNA reads as TGTGCCAGTAGTATCATGAGGGGCGAGACGCAGTATTTT.

This rearrangement joins TRBV27 to TRBJ2-7; 8 bases align to TRBD1. The V segment lost 4 bases and the J segment 2 bases; nucleotides outside the gene matches: 7. The CDR3 covers 15 residues. In germline, CDR1 is MNHEY, CDR2 SMNVEV (reference sequence). CDR3 loop: CASSSPGTGPYEQYF. The CDR3 region has the DNA TGTGCCAGCAGTTCTCCCGGGACAGGACCCTACGAGCAGTACTTC.

The CDR3 loop is CASSVVAGGYYEQYF. The DNA for the CDR3 is TGTGCCAGCAGTGTCGTCGCGGGGGGATACTACGAGCAGTACTTC. V and J are TRBV2 and TRBJ2-7, with 8 bases aligning to TRBD2. Unmatched junction bases numbered 8, after V lost 4 bases and J lost 3 bases. Germline lookup yields CDR1 SNHLY and CDR2 FYNNEI. The CDR3 runs 15 residues.

The chain uses TRBV25-1 and TRBJ2-1, with D perhaps matching TRBD2 (6 bases). Germline-derived CDR1 and CDR2 are MGHDK and SYGVNS. V was pared by 0 bases and J by 8 bases, with 14 bases between. CDR3 length: 15 amino acids. The CDR3 DNA reads TGTGCCAGCAGTGAATACTCTAGTTGGGGGGATGAGCAGTTCTTC. Amino acid sequence: CASSEYSSWGDEQFF.

The V and J genes are TRBV27 and TRBJ2-5; D assignment may be TRBD1 or TRBD2 (5 bases each). Germline CDR1 and CDR2: MNHEY and SMNVEV (reference sequence). There are 16 residues in the CDR3. Between the trimmed V and J ends, which lost 8 bases and 0 bases, there was a span of 19 bases. The CDR3: CASRTSRGTYQETQYF. The CDR3, as DNA: TGTGCCAGCCGCACATCGAGGGGAACATACCAAGAGACCCAGTACTTC.